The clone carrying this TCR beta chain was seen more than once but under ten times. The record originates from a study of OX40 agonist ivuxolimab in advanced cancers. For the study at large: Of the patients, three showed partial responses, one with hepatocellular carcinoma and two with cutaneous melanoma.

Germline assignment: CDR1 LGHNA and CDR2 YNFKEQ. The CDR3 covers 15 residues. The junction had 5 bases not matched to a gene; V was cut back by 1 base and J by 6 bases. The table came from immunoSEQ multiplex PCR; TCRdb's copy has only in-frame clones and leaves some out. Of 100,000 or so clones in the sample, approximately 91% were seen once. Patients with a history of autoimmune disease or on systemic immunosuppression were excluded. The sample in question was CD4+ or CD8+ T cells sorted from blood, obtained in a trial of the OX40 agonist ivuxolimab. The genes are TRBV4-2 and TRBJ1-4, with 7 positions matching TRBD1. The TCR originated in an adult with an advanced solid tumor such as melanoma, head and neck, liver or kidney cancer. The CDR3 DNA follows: TGTGCCAGCAGCCAAGCACAGGGGACGGATGAAAAACTGTTTTTT. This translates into CASSQAQGTDEKLFF.